This entry describes one T cell receptor (beta chain). This specimen belongs to a study of graft-versus-host responses after intestinal transplantation. Measured with immunoSEQ multiplex PCR; TCRdb has only the in-frame clones, and not every one. Of some 15,000 clones listed, roughly 88% were seen once; the top ten hold approximately 5.6%. The sequencing used PBMCs, collected 110 days after intestinal transplant. The origin of this receptor is a human patient who received an intestinal transplant, so some T cells may come from the graft donor.

The CDR3 loop reads CASSPGPYEQYF. Written as DNA, the CDR3 is TGTGCCAGCTCACCAGGGCCCTACGAGCAGTACTTC. The chain uses TRBV18 and TRBJ2-7; no clear D gene. V lost 2 bases to trimming and J lost 2 bases, with 4 bases between them. The CDR3 covers 12 residues. Germline values: CDR1 KGHSH, CDR2 LQKENI.